This paragraph covers one T cell receptor (beta chain) sequence. There is no known antigen for this receptor. No much larger clonotype is one base removed from it; base qualities were not supplied. This record comes from a study of blood T cell repertoires in COVID-19 (dated by TCRdb to the early 2020s). For the study in its entirety: Collaborator samples came from the United States, Italy and Spain and covered acute and convalescent phases of COVID-19. The prospective study material was composed of cDNA or gDNA derived from T cells, B-cell-depleted T cells, or PBMCs. The samples were drawn from two sources: the first 160 participants of the ongoing ImmuneRACE study, and about 1,300 subjects contributed by 6 global collaborators. Where available, HLA class I and class II types were obtained from metadata supplied by the sample provider rather than from assay-based typing. A de-identified subject ID, COVID-19 status, age in years and sex were almost always included in the sample metadata. The repertoires were made available in a free public database intended to serve as a resource for research on the immune response to SARS-CoV-2. Deeply sampled blood TCRbeta repertoires from subjects exposed to, actively infected with, or recovered from COVID-19 were included in the dataset.

What the research found in general, with its limitations: The amount of clinical and demographic metadata varied by source and participant and was provided uncurated.

The CDR3 contains 13 residues, cysteine and phenylalanine counted. This entry keeps only the CDR3 DNA: 39 bases, framed from base 1. CDR1 and CDR2 are read off the germline V gene as SGHAT and FQNNGV. V gives up 5 bases and J gives up 6 bases, and the segment between their germline ends measures 13 bases. TCRbeta CDR3 regions were amplified from genomic DNA using the immunoSEQ Assay, a bias-controlled multiplex PCR. Per the original workflow: Within the assay, amplification of reference gene primers was used to estimate how many nucleated cells each sample contained. To quantify the absolute abundance of each unique TCRbeta CDR3 rearrangement, sequence reads were collapsed and filtered. Productive Simpson clonality was computed per sample as the square root of Simpson's diversity index over productive rearrangements. TCRdb stores this immuneACCESS table with in-frame sequences only. Part of the clones is absent; in the studies checked, under half of the shortfall reflects unresolved V genes, and no reason is known for the rest. V, J and clone size derive from that table, while D and trimming were established from the DNA sequence. This sample has nearly 200,000 clones in its table, and around 85% of those were observed once. The top ten constitute more than 0.7% of the sample.

Whole blood was collected in K2EDTA tubes by collaborating institutions according to the institutions' own protocols. Collaborator samples were shipped for TCRbeta analysis as frozen whole blood, isolated PBMCs, or DNA extracted from either sample type. The sequence was obtained from a woman aged 70-85 years with acute or convalescent COVID-19. The sequence is built from TRBV11-2 and TRBJ1-1, with a weak D call of TRBD1 (5 bases match). Input material: peripheral blood. The base sequence is TGTGCCAGCAGCACGCCAGGGAGGGCTGAAGCTTTCTTT. This sequence encodes CASSTPGRAEAFF. The variable domain in full, with residues beyond the CDR3 obtained from the reference TRBV11-2 and TRBJ1-1 genes, is EAGVAQSPRYKIIEKRQSVAFWCNPISGHATLYWYQQILGQGPKLLIQFQNNGVVDDSQLPKDRFSAERLKGVDSTLKIQPAKLEDSAVYLCASSTPGRAEAFFGQGTRLTVV.